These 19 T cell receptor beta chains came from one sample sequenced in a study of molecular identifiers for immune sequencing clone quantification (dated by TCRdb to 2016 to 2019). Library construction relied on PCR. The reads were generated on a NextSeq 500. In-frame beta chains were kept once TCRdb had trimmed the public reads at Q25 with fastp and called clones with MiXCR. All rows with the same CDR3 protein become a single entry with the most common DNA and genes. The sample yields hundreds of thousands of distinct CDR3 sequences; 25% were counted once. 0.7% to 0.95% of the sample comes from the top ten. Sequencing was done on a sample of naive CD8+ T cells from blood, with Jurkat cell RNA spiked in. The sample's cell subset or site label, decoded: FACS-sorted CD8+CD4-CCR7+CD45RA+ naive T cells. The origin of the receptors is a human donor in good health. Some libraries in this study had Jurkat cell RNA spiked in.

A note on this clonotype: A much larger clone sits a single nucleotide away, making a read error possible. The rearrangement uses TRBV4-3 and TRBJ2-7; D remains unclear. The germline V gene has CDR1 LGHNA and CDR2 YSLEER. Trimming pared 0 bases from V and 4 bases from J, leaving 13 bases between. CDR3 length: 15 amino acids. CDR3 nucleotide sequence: TGCGCCAGCAGCCAAGATCTCAGCGAGGTGTACGAGCAGTACTTC. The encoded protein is CASSQDLSEVYEQYF.

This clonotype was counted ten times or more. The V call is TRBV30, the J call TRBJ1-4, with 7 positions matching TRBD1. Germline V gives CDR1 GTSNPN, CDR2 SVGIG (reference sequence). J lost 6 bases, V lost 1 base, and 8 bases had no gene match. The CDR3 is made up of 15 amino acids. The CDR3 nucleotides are TGTGCCTGGAGTGCAACAGGGGCATCCTATGAAAAACTGTTTTTT. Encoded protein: CAWSATGASYEKLFF.

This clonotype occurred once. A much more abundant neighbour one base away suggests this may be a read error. The CDR3 DNA reads TGTGCCAGCGGCTTGACTAAAGGAGACACTGAAGCTTTCTTT. The encoded protein is CASGLTKGDTEAFF. The chain recombines TRBV7-3 with TRBJ1-1; no reliable D call. Germline loops: CDR1 SGHTA, CDR2 FQGTGA. The CDR3 has 14 amino acids.

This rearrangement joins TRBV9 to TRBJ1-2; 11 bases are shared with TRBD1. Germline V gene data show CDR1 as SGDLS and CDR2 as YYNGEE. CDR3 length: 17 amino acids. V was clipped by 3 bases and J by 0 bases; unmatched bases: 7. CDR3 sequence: CASSGGQGAQTNYGYTF. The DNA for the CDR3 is TGTGCCAGCAGCGGTGGACAGGGGGCGCAAACTAACTATGGCTACACCTTC.

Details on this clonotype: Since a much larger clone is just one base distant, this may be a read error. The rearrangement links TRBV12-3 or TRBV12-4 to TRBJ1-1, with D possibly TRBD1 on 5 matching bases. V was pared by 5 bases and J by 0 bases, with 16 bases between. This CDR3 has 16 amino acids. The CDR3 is CASSQGRLPMNTEAFF. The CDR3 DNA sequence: TGTGCCAGCAGTCAGGGCAGGTTACCTATGAACACTGAAGCTTTCTTT.

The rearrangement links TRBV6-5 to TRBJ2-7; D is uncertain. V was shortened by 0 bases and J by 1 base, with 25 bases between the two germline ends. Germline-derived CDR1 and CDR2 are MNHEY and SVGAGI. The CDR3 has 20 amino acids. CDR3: CASSYSTPTPDTSPSYEQYF. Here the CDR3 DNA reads TGTGCCAGCAGTTACTCGACTCCGACGCCGGATACAAGCCCTTCCTACGAGCAGTACTTC.

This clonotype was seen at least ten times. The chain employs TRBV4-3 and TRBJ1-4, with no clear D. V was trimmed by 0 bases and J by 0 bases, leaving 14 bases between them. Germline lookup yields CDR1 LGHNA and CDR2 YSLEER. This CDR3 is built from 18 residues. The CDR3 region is CASSQDGANLATNEKLFF. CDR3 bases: TGCGCCAGCAGCCAAGATGGAGCCAATCTTGCAACTAATGAAAAACTGTTTTTT.

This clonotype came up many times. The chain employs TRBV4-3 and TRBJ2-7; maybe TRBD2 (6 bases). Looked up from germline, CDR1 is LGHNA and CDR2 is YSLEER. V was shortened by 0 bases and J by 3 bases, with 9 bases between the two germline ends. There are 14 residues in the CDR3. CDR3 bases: TGCGCCAGCAGCCAAGAGGAGGGCAGCTACGAGCAGTACTTC. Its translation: CASSQEEGSYEQYF.

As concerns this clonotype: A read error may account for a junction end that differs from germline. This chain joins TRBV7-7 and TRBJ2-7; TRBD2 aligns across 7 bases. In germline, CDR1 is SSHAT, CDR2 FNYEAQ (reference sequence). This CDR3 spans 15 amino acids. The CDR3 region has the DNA TGTGCTAGCAGCTTAGGACTAGGGGAGGGCTACGAGCAGTACTTC. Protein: CASSLGLGEGYEQYF.

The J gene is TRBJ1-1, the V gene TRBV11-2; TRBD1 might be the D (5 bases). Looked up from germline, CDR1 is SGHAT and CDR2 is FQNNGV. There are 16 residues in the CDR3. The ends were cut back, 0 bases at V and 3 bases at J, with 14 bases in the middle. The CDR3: CASSLDHQGRDTEAFF. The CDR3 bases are TGTGCCAGCAGCTTAGATCATCAGGGTAGAGACACTGAAGCTTTCTTT.

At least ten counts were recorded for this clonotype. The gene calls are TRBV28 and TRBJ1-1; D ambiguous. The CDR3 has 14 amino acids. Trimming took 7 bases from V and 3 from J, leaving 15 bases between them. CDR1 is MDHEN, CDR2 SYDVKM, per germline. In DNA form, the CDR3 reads TGTGCCAGCACCCTGGACCCTTTTTACACTGAAGCTTTCTTT. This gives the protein CASTLDPFYTEAFF.

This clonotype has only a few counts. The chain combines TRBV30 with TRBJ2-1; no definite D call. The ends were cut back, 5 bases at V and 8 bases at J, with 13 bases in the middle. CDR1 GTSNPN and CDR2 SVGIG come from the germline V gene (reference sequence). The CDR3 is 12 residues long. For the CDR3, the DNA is TGTGCCTGGGAGACTGGATTTGATGAGCAGTTCTTC. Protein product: CAWETGFDEQFF.

The CDR3 sequence: CASSPGVGDYGYTF. CDR3 bases: TGTGCCAGCAGTCCCGGGGTCGGAGACTATGGCTACACCTTC. V usage is TRBV12-3 or TRBV12-4 and J usage is TRBJ1-2, with D unclear. Between the trimmed V and J ends, which lost 5 bases and 3 bases, there was a span of 13 bases. There are 14 residues in the CDR3.

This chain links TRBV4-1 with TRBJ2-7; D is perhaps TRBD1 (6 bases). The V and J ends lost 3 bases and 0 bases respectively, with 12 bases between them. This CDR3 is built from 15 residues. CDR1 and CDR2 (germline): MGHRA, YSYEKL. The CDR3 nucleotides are TGCGCCAGCAGCCAGATTAGGGGGTCCTCCTACGAGCAGTACTTC. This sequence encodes CASSQIRGSSYEQYF.

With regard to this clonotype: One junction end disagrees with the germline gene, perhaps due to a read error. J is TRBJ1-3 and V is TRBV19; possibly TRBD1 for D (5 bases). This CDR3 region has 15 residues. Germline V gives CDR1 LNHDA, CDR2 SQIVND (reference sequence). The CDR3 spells CASSMAAGVGTTLYF. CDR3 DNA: TGTGCCAGTAGTATGGCTGCGGGGGTCGGAACCACCTTATATTTT.

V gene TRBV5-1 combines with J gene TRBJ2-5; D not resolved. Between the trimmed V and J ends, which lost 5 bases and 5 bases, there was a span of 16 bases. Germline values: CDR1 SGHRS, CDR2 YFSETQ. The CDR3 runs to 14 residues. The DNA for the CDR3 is TGCGCCAGCAGGGTGTTCTATGACACGGAGACCCAGTACTTC. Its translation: CASRVFYDTETQYF.

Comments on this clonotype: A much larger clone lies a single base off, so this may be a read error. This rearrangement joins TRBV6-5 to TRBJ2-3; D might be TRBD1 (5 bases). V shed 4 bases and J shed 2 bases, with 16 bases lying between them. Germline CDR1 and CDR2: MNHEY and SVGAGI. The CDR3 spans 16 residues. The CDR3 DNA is TGTGCCAGCAGTTCGGACAAACAGCCCCCCACAGATACGCAGTATTTT. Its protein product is CASSSDKQPPTDTQYF.

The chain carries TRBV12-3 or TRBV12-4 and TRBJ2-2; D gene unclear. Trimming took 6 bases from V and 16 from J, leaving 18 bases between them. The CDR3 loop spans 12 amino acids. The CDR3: CASSPHETLAFF. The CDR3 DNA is TGTGCCAGCAGCCCACACGAAACCTTGGCGTTTTTT.

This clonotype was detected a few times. CDR3 sequence reads: CASSWGTATYEQYF. The CDR3 DNA reads as TGTGCCAGCAGCTGGGGGACAGCAACCTACGAGCAGTACTTC. The chain recombines TRBV13 with TRBJ2-7; 7 bases agree with TRBD1. Germline values: CDR1 PRHDT, CDR2 FYEKMQ (reference sequence). V lost 4 bases to trimming and J lost 2 bases; unmatched junction nucleotides: 5. This CDR3 comprises 14 residues.